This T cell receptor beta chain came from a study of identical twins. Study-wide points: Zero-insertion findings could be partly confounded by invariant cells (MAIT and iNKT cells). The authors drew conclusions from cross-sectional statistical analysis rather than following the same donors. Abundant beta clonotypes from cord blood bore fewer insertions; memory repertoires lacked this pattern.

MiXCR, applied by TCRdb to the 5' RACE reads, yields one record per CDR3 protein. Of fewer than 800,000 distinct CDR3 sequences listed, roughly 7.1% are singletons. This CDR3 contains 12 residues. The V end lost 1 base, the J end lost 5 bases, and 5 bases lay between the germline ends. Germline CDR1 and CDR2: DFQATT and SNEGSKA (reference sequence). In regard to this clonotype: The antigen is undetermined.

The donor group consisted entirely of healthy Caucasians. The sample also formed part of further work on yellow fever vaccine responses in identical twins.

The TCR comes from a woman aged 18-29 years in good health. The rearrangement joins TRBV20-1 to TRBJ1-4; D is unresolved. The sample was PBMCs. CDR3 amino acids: CSARVGNEKLFF. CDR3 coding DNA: TGCAGTGCTAGAGTCGGGAATGAAAAACTGTTTTTT.